Each of the 26 T cell receptor beta chains below was sequenced from the same sample in a study of T cell changes during pregnancy in multiple sclerosis. Produced via immunoSEQ multiplex PCR; TCRdb's table is partial and in-frame only. The sample holds approximately 53,000 clones, 85% to 95% seen once. Sequenced material: CD4+ T cells from peripheral blood mononuclear cells, taken in the third trimester of pregnancy. The receptors were sampled from a female donor with multiple sclerosis, enrolled in a pregnancy study.

The V gene is TRBV23-1, the J gene TRBJ2-1; the match to TRBD2 covers 11 bases. TRBV23-1 is given ORF status, its function remaining uncertain. The CDR3 runs 18 residues. Trimming removed 0 bases from V and 6 bases from J; junction bases left unmatched: 10. The CDR3 loop reads CASSQSGIAGGPPNEQFF. As DNA, the CDR3 is TGCGCCAGCAGTCAATCGGGGATAGCGGGGGGGCCCCCCAATGAGCAGTTCTTC.

The chain uses TRBV7-3 and TRBJ2-3; 11 nucleotides align to TRBD2. Germline CDR1 reads SGHTA; CDR2 reads FQGTGA. V shed 5 bases, J shed 5 bases, and the junction held 6 bases outside the gene matches. This CDR3 region has 15 residues. The CDR3 DNA is TGTGCCAGCAGCCCGACTAGCGGGGCCGTAGATACGCAGTATTTT. It is translated as CASSPTSGAVDTQYF.

The rearrangement joins TRBV5-8 to TRBJ2-2; tentatively, D is TRBD2 (7 bases). Germline V gives CDR1 SGHTS, CDR2 YDEGEE. V shed 2 bases and J shed 4 bases, with 9 bases lying between them. The CDR3 is made up of 14 amino acids. The CDR3 coding sequence is TGTGCCAGCAGCTTCCGGGGGGCCACCGGGGAGCTGTTTTTT. It specifies CASSFRGATGELFF.

The chain carries TRBV30 and TRBJ1-4, with 9 bases identical to TRBD1. This CDR3 has 15 residues. V lost 3 bases, J lost 8 bases, and 10 bases stayed unmatched. Germline V CDR1 and CDR2: GTSNPN, SVGIG (reference sequence). CDR3 amino acids: CAWSGGTGKREKLFF. For the CDR3, the DNA is TGTGCCTGGAGCGGCGGGACAGGGAAAAGGGAAAAACTGTTTTTT.

The V gene is TRBV5-4, the J gene TRBJ1-2; TRBD1 aligns across 7 bases. The germline CDR1 and CDR2 sequences are SGHNT and YYREEE (reference sequence). This CDR3 is 17 amino acids long. V trimming: 4 bases; J trimming: 0 bases; junction bases outside the gene matches: 12. CDR3 in DNA: TGTGCCAGCAGCCTTGGACAGGTGCCCTTTACTAACTATGGCTACACCTTC. Its translation is CASSLGQVPFTNYGYTF.

The gene calls are TRBV6-6 and TRBJ1-3; D is undetermined. CDR3 length: 15 amino acids. The V gene lost 0 bases and the J gene lost 4 bases, with 10 bases spanning the gap. CDR1 is MNHNY and CDR2 is SVGAGI in the germline V gene (reference sequence). In DNA, the CDR3 is TGTGCCAGCAGTTACTCGAGCGAGTACGGAAACACCATATATTTT. Amino acid sequence: CASSYSSEYGNTIYF.

The gene calls are TRBV7-2 and TRBJ2-1; 14 nucleotides align to TRBD2. Germline-derived CDR1 and CDR2 are SGHTA and FQGNSA. The junction had 4 bases not matched to a gene; V was cut back by 4 bases and J by 5 bases. The CDR3 spans 16 residues. The CDR3 region is CASSSTSGGAHNEQFF. The DNA for the CDR3 is TGTGCCAGCAGCTCGACTAGCGGGGGGGCCCACAATGAGCAGTTCTTC.

This rearrangement joins TRBV5-6 to TRBJ2-2; 8 bases match TRBD2. Germline V CDR1 and CDR2: SGHDT, YYEEEE. The V and J ends lost 5 bases and 6 bases, in that order; junction bases with no gene match: 6. This CDR3 contains 14 residues. This CDR3 reads CASSIMRGAGELFF. The CDR3, as DNA: TGTGCCAGCAGTATTATGCGGGGGGCCGGGGAGCTGTTTTTT.

The V gene is TRBV4-2, the J gene TRBJ2-1; TRBD2 matches 9 bases. J was trimmed by 0 bases and V by 7 bases; bases with no gene match: 13. The CDR3 sequence is 18 residues long. Germline V gene data show CDR1 as LGHNA and CDR2 as YNFKEQ. CDR3 sequence reads: CASNMAGLAASSYNEQFF. CDR3 sequence (DNA): TGTGCCAGCAATATGGCGGGACTAGCTGCTAGCTCCTACAATGAGCAGTTCTTC.

For the CDR3, the DNA is TGCGCCAGCAGCGCAGCGGGGGTTTCCTACAATGAGCAGTTCTTC. Protein product: CASSAAGVSYNEQFF. J is TRBJ2-1 and V is TRBV5-1, with 8 bases lining up with TRBD2. Germline trimming cut 4 bases from V and 1 base from J; bases unmatched to any gene: 4. CDR3 size: 15 residues. CDR1 is SGHRS and CDR2 is YFSETQ in the germline V gene.

V is TRBV7-8 and J is TRBJ1-3, with TRBD1 as a possible D gene (6 bases). In germline, CDR1 is SGHVS, CDR2 FQNEAQ. V lost 5 bases and J lost 4, with 15 bases in between. There are 15 residues in the CDR3. CDR3 sequence: CASSILGAAGNTIYF. The CDR3 DNA sequence: TGTGCCAGCAGCATTTTGGGGGCGGCCGGAAACACCATATATTTT.

V and J are TRBV30 and TRBJ1-5; D is perhaps TRBD1 (5 bases). CDR3 size: 13 residues. Trimming took 0 bases from V and 6 from J, leaving 9 bases between them. Germline V lookup: CDR1 GTSNPN, CDR2 SVGIG (reference sequence). In DNA form, the CDR3 reads TGTGCCTGGAGTGTAGGTAGGGGTCAGCCCCAGCATTTT. Amino acids: CAWSVGRGQPQHF.

This clone was observed a single time. The V and J genes are TRBV18 and TRBJ1-1; 7 positions match TRBD1. The CDR3 runs to 14 residues. Germline V gene sequence: CDR1 KGHSH, CDR2 LQKENI. V was pared by 6 bases and J by 8 bases, with 12 bases of the junction left unmatched. The CDR3 reads CASSSETGKREAFF. The CDR3 bases are TGTGCCAGCTCGTCGGAGACAGGGAAAAGGGAAGCTTTCTTT.

The chain employs TRBV7-6 and TRBJ2-1; 7 bases map to TRBD1. V dropped 1 base and J dropped 8; count of bases not matched to a gene: 8. Germline values: CDR1 SGHVS, CDR2 FNYEAQ. The CDR3 is 15 amino acids. CDR3 DNA: TGTGCCAGCAGCTTAGAGGCAGGGGGAAACTATGAGCAGTTCTTC. Its protein is CASSLEAGGNYEQFF.

This chain joins TRBV6-1 and TRBJ1-5, with 11 nucleotides matching TRBD1. Germline CDR1 is MNHNS and CDR2 is SASEGT. This CDR3 is built from 17 residues. V lost 1 base to trimming and J lost 11 bases; unmatched junction nucleotides: 13. The CDR3 region is CASSEVGDRGVGVAQHF. CDR3 nucleotides: TGTGCCAGCAGTGAAGTGGGGGACAGGGGGGTCGGTGTGGCCCAGCATTTT.

Only one count was recorded for this clone. The CDR3 DNA sequence: TGTGCCAGCAGGCTGAAAGGCGGCTATAATTCACCCCTCCACTTT. It encodes CASRLKGGYNSPLHF. The chain carries TRBV6-5 and TRBJ1-6; D not resolved. Germline V gene lookup returns CDR1 MNHEY and CDR2 SVGAGI. V lost 6 bases, J lost 3 bases, and 12 bases lay in between. The CDR3 runs 15 residues.

J is TRBJ1-1 and V is TRBV6-1; D gene unclear. This CDR3 comprises 12 residues. V was clipped by 10 bases and J by 1 base, with 10 bases between them. The germline gives CDR1 MNHNS, CDR2 SASEGT. CDR3 sequence reads: CATTRGNTEAFF. The DNA of the CDR3 is TGTGCCACTACACGGGGGAACACTGAAGCTTTCTTT.

This chain joins TRBV19 and TRBJ1-5; 8 nucleotides align to TRBD1. The CDR3 totals 16 residues. Germline V gene data show CDR1 as LNHDA and CDR2 as SQIVND (reference sequence). J was trimmed by 7 bases and V by 2 bases; bases with no gene match: 10. CDR3 coding DNA: TGTGCCAGTAGTATAATTGCGGCAGGGGGCGCACAGCCCCAGCATTTT. As protein: CASSIIAAGGAQPQHF.

The J gene is TRBJ2-1, the V gene TRBV23-1; 8 bases line up with TRBD2. TRBV23-1 is treated as an ORF (open reading frame) with a function not yet certain. CDR3 length: 16 amino acids. V trimming: 0 bases; J trimming: 0 bases; junction bases outside the gene matches: 1. For the CDR3, the DNA is TGCGCCAGCAGTCAATCCCGGGGGGGCTCCTACAATGAGCAGTTCTTC. Protein product: CASSQSRGGSYNEQFF.

This rearrangement joins TRBV7-2 to TRBJ2-7; D may be TRBD1 (5 bases). CDR1 and CDR2 from the germline V gene are SGHTA and FQGNSA. The V end was cut by 1 base, the J end by 7 bases, with 14 bases between. The CDR3 totals 14 residues. Written as DNA, the CDR3 is TGTGCCAGCAGCTTAGAGGGGCCCCTGGGAGAGCAGTACTTC. It specifies CASSLEGPLGEQYF.

The chain uses TRBV9 and TRBJ1-1; 11 nucleotides match TRBD1. Germline CDR1 is SGDLS and CDR2 is YYNGEE. The CDR3 runs to 16 residues. Trimming cost V 4 bases and J 1 base; bases outside gene matches: 6. CDR3 nucleotide sequence: TGTGCCAGCAGCCCGGGGACAGGGGGTGGGAACACTGAAGCTTTCTTT. It yields the protein CASSPGTGGGNTEAFF.

V and J are TRBV14 and TRBJ1-4; D perhaps matches TRBD1 (5 bases). The CDR3 covers 15 residues. Germline V gene sequence: CDR1 SGHDN, CDR2 FVKESK. With 1 base removed from V and 4 bases from J, the gap between germline ends came to 10 bases. The CDR3 sequence: CASSQAGGSNEKLFF. DNA of the CDR3: TGTGCCAGCAGCCAAGCCGGGGGAAGTAATGAAAAACTGTTTTTT.

The gene calls are TRBV7-2 and TRBJ2-5; TRBD2 aligns across 13 bases. With 4 bases clipped from V and 0 bases from J, the junction kept 8 bases outside the gene matches. CDR1 is SGHTA and CDR2 is FQGNSA in the germline V gene. The CDR3 covers 18 residues. CDR3: CASSSGLAGRINQETQYF. CDR3 nucleotides: TGTGCCAGCAGCTCGGGACTAGCGGGGCGAATCAACCAAGAGACCCAGTACTTC.

The chain couples TRBV11-1 to TRBJ1-2; 11 nucleotides match TRBD1. The CDR3 extends over 15 amino acids. J was trimmed by 4 bases and V by 5 bases; bases with no gene match: 6. Germline CDR1 and CDR2: SGHAT and FQDESV (reference sequence). CDR3 loop: CASSHGQGAGYGYTF. In DNA form, the CDR3 reads TGTGCCAGCAGCCACGGACAGGGGGCCGGCTATGGCTACACCTTC.

V usage is TRBV6-5 and J usage is TRBJ1-1; tentative D call: TRBD1 (6 bases). The CDR3 is 16 amino acids. CDR1 and CDR2 (germline): MNHEY, SVGAGI. V was trimmed by 3 bases and J by 8 bases, leaving 22 bases between them. The CDR3 reads CASSYSAVGGFWEAFF. CDR3 bases: TGTGCCAGCAGTTATAGCGCGGTAGGGGGTTTCTGGGAAGCTTTCTTT.

The chain has TRBV10-3 and TRBJ1-1, with D possibly matching TRBD1 (5 bases). CDR1 is ENHRY and CDR2 is SYGVKD in the germline V gene. V lost 8 bases and J 2 bases, leaving 18 bases between the germline ends. The CDR3 runs to 15 residues. CDR3 sequence (DNA): TGTGCCATCGGGGCCTTCGGCGGCCGAAACACTGAAGCTTTCTTT. Encoded protein: CAIGAFGGRNTEAFF.